This T cell receptor (beta chain) derives from a study of OX40 agonist ivuxolimab in advanced cancers. Study-wide findings and caveats: At doses 0.1 to 3.0 mg/kg, CD4+ and CD8+ clones expanded.

The sampling schedule covered blood at baseline, cycle 4 day 1, and cycle 7 day 1. Generated by immunoSEQ multiplex PCR, the TCRdb table keeps only in-frame clones and is missing some. The data contain about 95,000 clones, roughly 90% of them singletons. Trimming removed 4 bases at V and 2 bases at J, with 13 bases between. Germline lookup yields CDR1 SGHAT and CDR2 FQDESV (reference sequence). The CDR3 length is 15 residues. Points on this clone: What it binds is unknown.

V and J are TRBV11-1 and TRBJ2-3, with unresolved D. The source was CD4+ or CD8+ T cells sorted from blood, collected in a trial of the OX40 agonist ivuxolimab. This TCR was recovered from an adult with an advanced solid tumor such as melanoma, head and neck, liver or kidney cancer. The CDR3, as DNA: TGTGCCAGCAGCTCCCAAGGTTGGGCCACAGATACGCAGTATTTT. This codes for CASSSQGWATDTQYF. Together with reference TRBV11-1 and TRBJ2-3, the CDR3 gives the full variable domain: EAEVAQSPRYKITEKSQAVAFWCDPISGHATLYWYRQILGQGPELLVQFQDESVVDDSQLPKDRFSAERLKGVDSTLKIQPAELGDSAMYLCASSSQGWATDTQYFGPGTRLTVL.